This is a list of T cell receptor beta chains from one sample in a study of cytomegalovirus exposure and HLA in healthy donors. The table came from immunoSEQ multiplex PCR; TCRdb's copy has only in-frame clones and leaves some out. The top ten clones hold about 1.7% of a sample with 120,000 or so clones, roughly 86% of them seen once. Sequencing used PBMCs. The receptor set was obtained from a young man in good health and CMV-seronegative. The CDR3 runs from the conserved cysteine through the conserved F or W. The D gene is left open where the match is weak. Some rows mark clone size as missing; the rest say once, few, many or name a class of expanded clone.

cdr3_length	j_call	v_call	clone_size	d_call	cdr3_aa	cdr3_nt
15	TRBJ2-7	TRBV6-6	-	TRBD2	CAVRGSGGGVTEQYF	TGTGCCGTCAGGGGTAGCGGGGGGGGAGTCACCGAGCAGTACTTC
15	TRBJ2-1	TRBV6-5	-	TRBD1	CASSKDRGPYNEQFF	TGTGCCAGCAGTAAGGACAGGGGCCCCTACAATGAGCAGTTCTTC
13	TRBJ1-2	TRBV7-3	-	TRBD1	CASSSNRGSGYTF	TGTGCCAGCAGCTCAAACAGGGGGTCGGGCTACACCTTC
16	TRBJ2-2	TRBV13	-	TRBD1	CASSSRGTGETGELFF	TGTGCCAGCAGCTCGAGAGGGACAGGGGAAACCGGGGAGCTGTTTTTT
16	TRBJ2-2	TRBV9	-	-	CASSPSDSTNTGELFF	TGTGCCAGCAGCCCCTCGGACAGTACGAACACCGGGGAGCTGTTTTTT
12	TRBJ1-1	TRBV19	few	-	CASSMEFKEAFF	TGTGCCAGTAGTATGGAGTTTAAGGAAGCTTTCTTT
18	TRBJ2-7	TRBV5-4	-	TRBD1	CASSLRGLDRGNPYEQYF	TGTGCCAGCAGCCTTCGGGGGTTAGACAGGGGAAACCCCTACGAGCAGTACTTC
16	TRBJ2-1	TRBV4-2	-	TRBD2	CASSQEGLARGNEQFF	TGTGCCAGCAGCCAAGAAGGACTAGCGCGGGGGAATGAGCAGTTCTTC
15	TRBJ2-7	TRBV5-4	-	-	CASSSDSIYSYEQYF	TGTGCCAGCAGCTCCGACAGCATCTACTCCTACGAGCAGTACTTC
13	TRBJ1-5	TRBV11-2	once	TRBD1	CASSLDRAQPQHF	TGTGCCAGCAGCCTGGACAGGGCGCAGCCCCAGCATTTT
14	TRBJ2-7	TRBV9	-	-	CASSVASISDEQYF	TGTGCCAGCAGCGTAGCCTCCATCTCGGACGAGCAGTACTTC
13	TRBJ2-5	TRBV19	-	-	CASSLLAWETQYF	TGTGCCAGTAGTCTACTAGCTTGGGAGACCCAGTACTTC
14	TRBJ1-4	TRBV9	once	-	CASSVGRGREKLFF	TGTGCCAGCAGCGTAGGCAGGGGAAGAGAAAAACTGTTTTTT
14	TRBJ1-6	TRBV4-2	-	TRBD1	CASSPGQGGSPLHF	TGTGCCAGCAGCCCGGGACAGGGCGGTTCACCCCTCCACTTT
16	TRBJ1-5	TRBV5-1	few	TRBD1	CASSLGQGGSNQPQHF	TGCGCCAGCAGCCTCGGACAGGGAGGCAGCAATCAGCCCCAGCATTTT
13	TRBJ1-2	TRBV10-2	-	-	CASRPPGSYGYTF	TGCGCCAGCAGGCCTCCCGGGAGCTATGGCTACACCTTC
17	TRBJ2-1	TRBV11-2	-	TRBD1	CASSNRGSAGGHNEQFF	TGTGCCAGCAGCAACCGGGGTTCGGCAGGGGGCCACAATGAGCAGTTCTTC
15	TRBJ2-1	TRBV10-1	-	TRBD2	CASSERGRGWDEQFF	TGCGCCAGCAGTGAAAGAGGGCGGGGGTGGGATGAGCAGTTCTTC
14	TRBJ2-5	TRBV7-2	-	TRBD2	CASSPRLGGETQYF	TGTGCCAGCAGCCCGAGACTGGGGGGGGAGACCCAGTACTTC
15	TRBJ2-7	TRBV5-1	-	TRBD1	CASSTGQGRTYEQYF	TGCGCCAGCAGCACCGGACAGGGTCGGACCTACGAGCAGTACTTC
11	TRBJ2-1	TRBV20-1	-	-	CSARGGTEQFF	TGCAGTGCTAGAGGCGGGACGGAGCAGTTCTTC
16	TRBJ1-4	TRBV15	once	-	CATSREGALSKEKLFF	TGTGCCACCAGCAGAGAGGGGGCCCTATCTAAGGAAAAACTGTTTTTT
16	TRBJ1-3	TRBV4-2	few	-	CASSQVGPISGNTIYF	TGTGCCAGCAGCCAAGTGGGGCCTATCTCTGGAAACACCATATATTTT
13	TRBJ2-3	TRBV6-6	-	TRBD1	CASSYADRITQYF	TGTGCCAGCAGTTACGCGGACAGGATTACGCAGTATTTT
13	TRBJ2-7	TRBV5-1	-	-	CASSLVHSYEQYF	TGCGCCAGCAGCTTGGTTCACAGCTACGAGCAGTACTTC
13	TRBJ1-3	TRBV7-9	-	-	CATDSNSGNTIYF	TGTGCCACCGACAGTAACTCTGGAAACACCATATATTTT
15	TRBJ2-7	TRBV5-6	-	TRBD1	CASSLAGTATYEQYF	TGTGCCAGCAGCTTGGCCGGGACAGCGACCTACGAGCAGTACTTC
15	TRBJ1-4	TRBV9	-	-	CASSVAGLTNEKLFF	TGTGCCAGCAGCGTAGCGGGTTTGACTAATGAAAAACTGTTTTTT
15	TRBJ1-1	TRBV9	-	TRBD1	CASSDQGAAGTEAFF	TGTGCCAGCAGCGATCAGGGGGCGGCGGGCACTGAAGCTTTCTTT
17	TRBJ2-7	TRBV7-8	-	-	CASSWALSTGSSYEQYF	TGTGCCAGCAGCTGGGCCCTATCGACGGGGTCGTCCTACGAGCAGTACTTC
12	TRBJ1-1	TRBV19	-	-	CASGFGGTEAFF	TGTGCCAGCGGGTTCGGGGGGACTGAAGCTTTCTTT
16	TRBJ1-1	TRBV19	-	-	CASSPLLHLSGTEAFF	TGTGCCAGTAGTCCCCTACTTCATTTGTCCGGCACTGAAGCTTTCTTT
14	TRBJ2-1	TRBV7-2	-	-	CASSLGVGGGEQFF	TGTGCCAGCAGCTTAGGGGTCGGGGGTGGCGAGCAGTTCTTC
13	TRBJ2-2	TRBV15	-	-	CATSRVVSGELFF	TGTGCCACCAGCAGAGTAGTGTCCGGGGAGCTGTTTTTT
18	TRBJ2-2	TRBV7-9	-	TRBD2	CSSSLIAGGRVVTGELFF	TGTTCCAGCAGCTTAATAGCGGGGGGTCGAGTGGTCACCGGGGAGCTGTTTTTT
14	TRBJ2-1	TRBV5-1	-	TRBD1	CASRRQGEINEQFF	TGCGCCAGCAGGAGACAGGGTGAAATCAATGAGCAGTTCTTC
18	TRBJ1-3	TRBV7-6	-	TRBD1	CASSPRLTGGFSGNTIYF	TGTGCCAGCAGCCCAAGACTCACAGGGGGATTCTCTGGAAACACCATATATTTT
15	TRBJ2-3	TRBV6-5	-	-	CASSPKLANTDTQYF	TGTGCCAGCAGCCCGAAACTAGCTAACACAGATACGCAGTATTTT
15	TRBJ2-1	TRBV4-1	-	-	CASSQAGLSYNEQFF	TGCGCCAGCAGCCAAGCGGGACTCAGCTACAATGAGCAGTTCTTC
17	TRBJ1-3	TRBV19	-	-	CASRGANRVGSGNTIYF	TGTGCCAGTAGGGGGGCCAACAGGGTAGGCTCTGGAAACACCATATATTTT
14	TRBJ2-7	TRBV11-3	-	-	CASSSSGDPYEQYF	TGTGCCAGCAGCTCCTCAGGGGACCCCTACGAGCAGTACTTC
16	TRBJ2-1	TRBV2	-	-	CASSVWAPSSLNEQFF	TGTGCCAGCAGTGTGTGGGCTCCCTCTTCCCTCAATGAGCAGTTCTTC
16	TRBJ2-2	TRBV5-4	once	-	CASSLAFQGRTGELFF	TGTGCCAGCAGCTTGGCCTTCCAGGGAAGAACCGGGGAGCTGTTTTTT
15	TRBJ1-6	TRBV6-5	once	TRBD1	CASKIQGAGAEPLHF	TGTGCCAGCAAAATTCAGGGGGCCGGTGCCGAACCCCTCCACTTT
15	TRBJ2-3	TRBV7-9	few	-	CASSWETTSTDTQYF	TGTGCCAGCAGCTGGGAGACTACTAGCACAGATACGCAGTATTTT
14	TRBJ2-2	TRBV19	-	-	CASSEEKNTGELFF	TGTGCCAGTAGTGAGGAGAAGAACACCGGGGAGCTGTTTTTT
12	TRBJ1-1	TRBV5-4	few	-	CASSFLGTEAFF	TGTGCCAGCAGCTTCCTCGGCACTGAAGCTTTCTTT
16	TRBJ1-2	TRBV7-2	once	TRBD1	CASSLDYRGRGSGYTF	TGTGCCAGCAGCTTAGATTACAGGGGGCGAGGAAGTGGCTACACCTTC